The 2 T cell receptor beta chains below all came from one sample that was sequenced in a study of early T cells in non-severe SARS-CoV-2 infection. Using its own MiXCR run on the 5' RACE reads, TCRdb lists one record per CDR3 protein. The repertoire holds tens of thousands of distinct CDR3 sequences, with around a tenth as singletons. Sequencing used whole blood, obtained at baseline. The source is an adult who was a healthcare worker with PCR-confirmed SARS-CoV-2 infection or an uninfected control (not recorded which).

This clonotype was seen only a few times. This chain connects TRBV29-1 to TRBJ2-1; TRBD1 matches at 11 bases. V lost 1 base, J lost 8 bases, and 4 bases stayed unmatched. This CDR3 has 14 amino acids. Germline-derived CDR1 and CDR2 are SQVTM and ANQGSEA. The CDR3 loop reads CSVEAGQGVDEQFF. The DNA of the CDR3 is TGCAGCGTTGAAGCGGGACAGGGGGTCGATGAGCAGTTCTTC.

V and J are TRBV30 and TRBJ2-7; no clear D gene. The V gene lost 0 bases and the J gene lost 2 bases, with 2 bases spanning the gap. The CDR3 consists of 11 residues. Germline loops: CDR1 GTSNPN, CDR2 SVGIG (reference sequence). The chain's CDR3 is CAWSVAYEQYF. Here the CDR3 DNA reads TGTGCCTGGAGTGTAGCCTACGAGCAGTACTTC.